A selection of T cell receptor beta chains follows, all from one sample in a study of blood T cells in healthy people across ages. TCRdb ran MiXCR on the 5' RACE reads and lists one entry per CDR3 protein. This sample has about 1 million distinct CDR3 sequences, with under 55% found just once. The sequencing sample was made of blood. The receptor source for this set is a woman aged 55-70 years in good health. Each CDR3 is given with its conserved first and last residue.

CDR3 length	V gene	J gene	CDR3 protein
13	TRBV9	TRBJ2-5	CASSKGTLETQYF
13	TRBV29-1	TRBJ2-7	CSVDGQGLYEQYF
15	TRBV21-1	TRBJ1-6	CASSNKEESNSPLHF
17	TRBV27	TRBJ2-3	CASSLSSAGGRPDTRYF
12	TRBV29-1	TRBJ2-3	CSVGGGTDTRYF
14	TRBV13	TRBJ2-5	CASSFDSAQETQYF
15	TRBV3-1	TRBJ1-2	CASQRGRLPGYGYTF
14	TRBV2	TRBJ1-5	CASSRTGVGQPQHF
16	TRBV7-2	TRBJ2-3	CASSLSGGATLDTQYF
17	TRBV13	TRBJ2-5	CASSSGRALAAQETQYF
14	TRBV20-1	TRBJ2-5	CSAKDRDREETQYF
16	TRBV6-1	TRBJ2-1	CASSRTSGRSGNEQFF
16	TRBV29-1	TRBJ2-5	CSVDSWDSLVQETQYF
16	TRBV3-1	TRBJ2-1	CASSQEISGTYNEQFF
14	TRBV3-1	TRBJ2-1	CASSQSAGAAEQFF
12	TRBV4-2	TRBJ2-7	CASSGSGEAQYF
11	TRBV24-1	TRBJ1-2	CATGFGYGYTF
14	TRBV6-2/TRBV6-3	TRBJ2-1	CASAGTSGYNEQFF
16	TRBV5-1	TRBJ1-1	CASSLEPGRGGTEAFF
19	TRBV11-2	TRBJ2-6	CASSLGQGQPYSGANVLTF